This T cell receptor beta chain was identified during a study of cytomegalovirus exposure and HLA in healthy donors. Notes on the study in general: A later analysis linked a missense DCLRE1C variant to TCR beta V- and J-gene trimming.

Notes on this clone: Its antigen is still unknown.

The PCR was carried out with 60 Vbeta primers and 13 Jbeta primers. Sequencing used immunoSEQ multiplex PCR; TCRdb keeps in-frame clones, though not all of them. Here the sample spans approximately 150,000 clones, over 75% being singletons. Material for sequencing was PBMCs. This TCR was sampled from a young woman in good health and CMV-seronegative.

CDR3 nucleotides: TGTGCCGCAGGGGAAACAGGGAATGGAGAAAAACTGTTTTTT. Translating it yields CAAGETGNGEKLFF. The chain is built from TRBV28 and TRBJ1-4; maybe TRBD1 (6 bases). The CDR3 extends over 14 amino acids. V was shortened by 11 bases and J by 8 bases, with 21 bases between the two germline ends. Germline V gene data show CDR1 as MDHEN and CDR2 as SYDVKM.